Presented here are 30 T cell receptor beta chains from one specimen sequenced in a study of CD8 T cells in Susac syndrome. Reverse transcription used roughly 0.45 to 1 ug RNA and random hexamers. Via MiXCR, TCRdb re-called the immunoSEQ multiplex PCR reads, giving one row per CDR3 protein. The sample has tens of thousands of distinct CDR3 sequences; 94% are singletons. The sample was CD8+ T cells from PBMCs. These receptors all stem from a human donor in good health.

This rearrangement joins TRBV27 to TRBJ2-2; unclear D gene. This CDR3 contains 14 residues. CDR1 is MNHEY and CDR2 is SMNVEV in the germline V gene (reference sequence). The V end lost 3 bases, the J end lost 0 bases, and 5 bases lay between the germline ends. CDR3 loop: CASSLMPNTGELFF. As DNA, the CDR3 is TGTGCCAGCAGTTTGATGCCGAACACCGGGGAGCTGTTTTTT.

The chain employs TRBV7-2 and TRBJ2-3, with D perhaps TRBD1 (5 bases). V dropped 3 bases and J dropped 1 base, with 20 bases sitting between them. CDR1 and CDR2 from the germline V gene are SGHTA and FQGNSA. The CDR3 loop spans 18 amino acids. The CDR3 bases are TGTGCCAGCAGCTTTCCCCTGGACATGGCCCGAGGCACAGATACGCAGTATTTT. Amino acid sequence: CASSFPLDMARGTDTQYF.

The chain recombines TRBV6-5 with TRBJ1-1; 7 bases are shared with TRBD1. The CDR3 spans 13 residues. With V trimmed by 5 bases and J by 2 bases, 2 bases remained unmatched. Germline lookup yields CDR1 MNHEY and CDR2 SVGAGI. The CDR3 bases are TGTGCCAGCAGTAGACAGGGAAACACTGAAGCTTTCTTT. It codes for CASSRQGNTEAFF.

CDR3 in amino acids: CSARARQIPPYEQYV. In DNA, the CDR3 is TGCAGTGCTAGAGCTCGCCAGATTCCCCCCTACGAGCAGTACGTC. The chain is built from TRBV20-1 and TRBJ2-7; D uncertain. Germline V gene sequence: CDR1 DFQATT, CDR2 SNEGSKA (reference sequence). The CDR3 runs to 15 residues. V dropped 1 base and J dropped 2 bases, with 15 bases sitting between them.

The CDR3 DNA reads as TGTGCCAGCAGCGTAGCGGACAGCTCCTACGAGCAGTACTTC. Its protein is CASSVADSSYEQYF. This rearrangement joins TRBV9 to TRBJ2-7; D possibly corresponds to TRBD1 (6 bases). The germline V gene encodes CDR1 SGDLS and CDR2 YYNGEE. The CDR3 is 14 residues long. Trimming stripped 0 bases from V and 0 bases from J, with 7 bases between.

The J gene is TRBJ2-5, the V gene TRBV25-1; 7 bases are a match to TRBD1. CDR3 length equals 14 residues. The ends lost 1 base at V and 2 bases at J; junction bases unmatched: 1. Germline V gives CDR1 MGHDK, CDR2 SYGVNS. DNA for the CDR3: TGTGCCAGCAGTGAATGGACAGGACAAGAGACCCAGTACTTC. This translates into CASSEWTGQETQYF.

The chain recombines TRBV12-3 or TRBV12-4 with TRBJ2-1; perhaps TRBD1 as D (7 bases). The CDR3 extends over 15 amino acids. V was clipped by 5 bases and J by 5 bases, with 16 bases between them. Here the CDR3 DNA reads TGTGCCAGCAGTACAAGGGGGCTAGCGAACAATGAGCAGTTCTTC. It encodes CASSTRGLANNEQFF.

The chain recombines TRBV2 with TRBJ1-5, with TRBD1 matching 12 bases. J gave up 5 bases and V 7 bases, and 6 bases lay outside the gene matches. Germline-derived CDR1 and CDR2 are SNHLY and FYNNEI. This CDR3 is built from 15 residues. The CDR3 nucleotides read TGTGCCAGCAAGGGACAGGGGGCCCTCGATCAGCCCCAGCATTTT. It codes for CASKGQGALDQPQHF.

V usage is TRBV7-9 and J usage is TRBJ1-2; no definite D call. Germline CDR1 SEHNR, CDR2 FQNEAQ (reference sequence). There are 15 residues in the CDR3. The V end was cut by 5 bases, the J end by 0 bases, with 13 bases between. CDR3 sequence reads: CASSPSIYSNYGYTF. Here the CDR3 DNA reads TGTGCCAGCAGCCCTTCTATCTATTCTAACTATGGCTACACCTTC.

The V call is TRBV27, the J call TRBJ2-5; 7 bases are a match to TRBD2. There are 14 residues in the CDR3. Germline V gene sequence: CDR1 MNHEY, CDR2 SMNVEV (reference sequence). V lost 8 bases and J lost 4; bases outside the gene matches: 10. In DNA, the CDR3 is TGTGCCAGCTCATTTATGGGGGGGATAGAGACCCAGTACTTC. Protein sequence: CASSFMGGIETQYF.

The rearrangement joins TRBV7-6 to TRBJ1-5; D uncertain. Germline CDR1 SGHVS, CDR2 FNYEAQ. The CDR3 length is 14 residues. Trimming removed 5 bases at V and 7 bases at J, with 15 bases between. The CDR3 reads CASSLRAGGQPQHF. CDR3 DNA: TGTGCCAGCAGCCTTCGGGCAGGAGGACAGCCCCAGCATTTT.

The gene calls are TRBV9 and TRBJ2-1; 8 bases are a match to TRBD2. CDR1 is SGDLS, CDR2 YYNGEE, per germline. This CDR3 has 15 amino acids. Trimming removed 3 bases from V and 6 bases from J; junction bases left unmatched: 8. CDR3 DNA sequence: TGTGCCAGCAGCGAAGGGGGGACTAGTCTCAATGAGCAGTTCTTC. This sequence encodes CASSEGGTSLNEQFF.

The chain couples TRBV7-8 to TRBJ1-5, with 9 bases lining up with TRBD1. The length of the CDR3 is 16 residues. V shed 5 bases, J shed 12 bases, and the junction held 17 bases outside the gene matches. Germline loops: CDR1 SGHVS, CDR2 FQNEAQ. In nucleotides, the CDR3 is TGTGCCAGCAGCGACAACGAATCCGGGACAGGGAATTTCCAGCATTTT. This sequence encodes CASSDNESGTGNFQHF. The full variable domain, completed using reference TRBV7-8 and TRBJ1-5, is GAGVSQSPRYKVAKRGQDVALRCDPISGHVSLFWYQQALGQGPEFLTYFQNEAQLDKSGLPSDRFFAERPEGSVSTLKIQRTQQEDSAVYLCASSDNESGTGNFQHFGDGTRLSIL.

This chain joins TRBV20-1 and TRBJ1-2, with 9 bases lining up with TRBD1. The V segment lost 5 bases and the J segment 6 bases; nucleotides outside the gene matches: 7. Germline CDR1 and CDR2: DFQATT and SNEGSKA (reference sequence). This CDR3 is 13 amino acids long. Here the CDR3 DNA reads TGCAGTGCTGATGACAGGGGGGTAAATGGCTACACCTTC. Its translation is CSADDRGVNGYTF.

The chain uses TRBV30 and TRBJ2-3; D is unresolved. V was trimmed by 7 bases and J by 2 bases, leaving 10 bases between them. This CDR3 comprises 12 residues. In germline, CDR1 is GTSNPN, CDR2 SVGIG (reference sequence). Written as DNA, the CDR3 is TGTGCCTTCCTAACACTCACAGATACGCAGTATTTT. Translating it yields CAFLTLTDTQYF.

V is TRBV6-5 and J is TRBJ1-1; D is undetermined. The germline V gene has CDR1 MNHEY and CDR2 SVGAGI. This CDR3 contains 16 residues. Trimming removed 4 bases from V and 0 bases from J, with 15 bases in between. This CDR3 reads CASSFTILLLNTEAFF. The CDR3, as DNA: TGTGCCAGCAGTTTCACTATTTTACTCCTGAACACTGAAGCTTTCTTT.

The chain combines TRBV28 with TRBJ2-1; D not certain. Germline V gene sequence: CDR1 MDHEN, CDR2 SYDVKM. Trimming stripped 3 bases from V and 8 bases from J, with 14 bases between. This CDR3 has 14 residues. CDR3 in DNA: TGTGCCAGCAGTTTTGGGCAGGTAGCCCATGAGCAGTTCTTC. It encodes CASSFGQVAHEQFF.

The chain combines TRBV4-2 with TRBJ2-3; D gene ambiguous. Trimming took off 2 bases at V and 2 bases at J, with 5 bases between the two ends. From germline, CDR1 is LGHNA and CDR2 YNFKEQ. The CDR3 is 13 amino acids. For the CDR3, the DNA is TGTGCCAGCAGCCAATTTACCACAGATACGCAGTATTTT. Its translation is CASSQFTTDTQYF.

This sequence joins TRBV4-1 and TRBJ2-6; D is undetermined. Germline CDR1 and CDR2: MGHRA and YSYEKL. Trimming cost V 0 bases and J 2 bases, with 5 bases left between them. The CDR3 is made up of 15 amino acids. CDR3 nucleotide sequence: TGCGCCAGCAGCCAAGAAACGCCTGGGGCCAACGTCCTGACTTTC. This gives the protein CASSQETPGANVLTF.

This CDR3 reads CASSLGMGSEQFF. In nucleotides, the CDR3 is TGTGCCAGCAGTTTAGGTATGGGGAGTGAGCAGTTCTTC. The chain uses TRBV28 and TRBJ2-1; D is perhaps TRBD2 (5 bases). Germline V gene lookup returns CDR1 MDHEN and CDR2 SYDVKM. The V gene lost 2 bases and the J gene lost 9 bases, with 11 bases spanning the gap. This CDR3 is built from 13 residues.

The chain uses TRBV2 and TRBJ2-7; 8 bases fit TRBD1. J was trimmed by 7 bases and V by 6 bases; bases with no gene match: 11. CDR3 size: 14 residues. Germline V lookup: CDR1 SNHLY, CDR2 FYNNEI. The chain's CDR3 is CASSHTTGVREQYV. CDR3 nucleotides: TGTGCCAGCAGCCATACGACAGGGGTGCGGGAGCAGTACGTC.

CDR3 in amino acids: CSVGDRTKGGYTF. DNA of the CDR3: TGCAGCGTGGGGGACAGGACGAAAGGGGGCTACACCTTC. This chain uses TRBV29-1 with TRBJ1-2, with 8 bases fitting TRBD1. This CDR3 contains 13 residues. Per the germline V gene, CDR1 is SQVTM and CDR2 is ANQGSEA. V lost 6 bases to trimming and J lost 8 bases; unmatched junction nucleotides: 11. The whole variable domain, remainder taken from reference TRBV29-1 and TRBJ1-2, is SAVISQKPSRDICQRGTSLTIQCQVDSQVTMMFWYRQQPGQSLTLIATANQGSEATYESGFVIDKFPISRPNLTFSTLTVSNMSPEDSSIYLCSVGDRTKGGYTFGSGTRLTVV.

The V call is TRBV9, the J call TRBJ2-1, with 8 bases lining up with TRBD2. From germline, CDR1 is SGDLS and CDR2 YYNGEE. With 5 bases clipped from V and 6 bases from J, the junction kept 7 bases outside the gene matches. The CDR3 consists of 14 residues. The CDR3 nucleotides are TGTGCCAGCAGAGCGGGAGAGGGAGGCAATGAGCAGTTCTTC. Translation: CASRAGEGGNEQFF.

The genes are TRBV29-1 and TRBJ1-4; D is perhaps TRBD1 (6 bases). V lost 7 bases and J 7 bases, leaving 16 bases between the germline ends. CDR1 is SQVTM and CDR2 is ANQGSEA in the germline V gene. The CDR3 contains 13 residues. CDR3 amino acids: CSAWDNRFEKLFF. The CDR3 DNA is TGCAGCGCGTGGGACAACCGATTTGAAAAACTGTTTTTT.

V and J are TRBV24-1 and TRBJ2-5; D ambiguous. There are 14 residues in the CDR3. The germline CDR1 and CDR2 sequences are KGHDR and SFDVKD. V lost 0 bases to trimming and J lost 5 bases, with 9 bases between them. CDR3: CATSDLDLGETQYF. The CDR3 nucleotides are TGTGCCACCAGTGATTTGGACCTTGGGGAGACCCAGTACTTC.

The V and J genes are TRBV2 and TRBJ2-5; 11 bases fit TRBD2. Germline V gene lookup returns CDR1 SNHLY and CDR2 FYNNEI. V lost 3 bases to trimming and J lost 2 bases; unmatched junction nucleotides: 2. The length of the CDR3 is 15 residues. This chain's CDR3 is CASSDSSGGQETQYF. CDR3 DNA sequence: TGTGCCAGCAGTGACTCTAGCGGGGGGCAAGAGACCCAGTACTTC.

The chain recombines TRBV28 with TRBJ2-7; 9 bases are shared with TRBD2. CDR3 length equals 17 residues. V gave up 2 bases and J gave up 3 bases; unmatched junction bases: 11. Germline V lookup: CDR1 MDHEN, CDR2 SYDVKM. In DNA, the CDR3 is TGTGCCAGCAGTTTACATAGCGGGAGAAGACCCTACTACGAGCAGTACGTC. Protein product: CASSLHSGRRPYYEQYV.

This chain joins TRBV2 and TRBJ2-2; 15 bases agree with TRBD2. The CDR3 extends over 18 amino acids. Germline CDR1 and CDR2: SNHLY and FYNNEI. With 4 bases clipped from V and 2 bases from J, the junction kept 5 bases outside the gene matches. The CDR3 reads CASSGTSGGAVNTGELFF. CDR3 sequence (DNA): TGTGCCAGCAGTGGGACTAGCGGGGGGGCCGTAAACACCGGGGAGCTGTTTTTT.

The chain carries TRBV4-3 and TRBJ2-3; 7 bases map to TRBD2. The CDR3 length is 15 residues. The germline gives CDR1 LGHNA, CDR2 YSLEER. V shed 0 bases and J 6 bases; nucleotides not matched to a gene: 6. The CDR3 nucleotides read TGCGCCAGCAGCCAAGAGGGCAGGGAGGGGGATACGCAGTATTTT. It encodes CASSQEGREGDTQYF.

The chain uses TRBV7-6 and TRBJ1-2, with TRBD1 matching 10 bases. CDR3 length equals 15 residues. The V and J ends lost 8 bases and 8 bases, in that order; junction bases with no gene match: 14. The germline V gene encodes CDR1 SGHVS and CDR2 FNYEAQ. For the CDR3, the DNA is TGTGCCAGCGGCCCACGAAAGACAGGGGGCCGGGGCTACACCTTC. This encodes CASGPRKTGGRGYTF.